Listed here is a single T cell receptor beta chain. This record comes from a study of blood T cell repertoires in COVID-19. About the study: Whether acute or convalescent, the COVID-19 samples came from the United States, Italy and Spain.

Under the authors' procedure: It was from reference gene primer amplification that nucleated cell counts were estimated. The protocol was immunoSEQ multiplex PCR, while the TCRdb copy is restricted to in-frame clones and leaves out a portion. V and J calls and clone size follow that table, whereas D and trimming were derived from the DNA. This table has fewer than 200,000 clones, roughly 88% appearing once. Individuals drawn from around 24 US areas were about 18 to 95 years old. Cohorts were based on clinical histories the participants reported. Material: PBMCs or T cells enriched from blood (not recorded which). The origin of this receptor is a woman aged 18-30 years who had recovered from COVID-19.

This chain's CDR3 is CASSQVLAGGNEQFF. Here the CDR3 DNA reads TGTGCCAGCAGCCAAGTACTAGCGGGGGGGAATGAGCAGTTCTTC. The chain has TRBV3-1 (or the pseudogene TRBV3-2) and TRBJ2-1; 13 nucleotides line up with TRBD2. This CDR3 comprises 15 residues. The V segment lost 1 base and the J segment 7 bases; nucleotides outside the gene matches: 1. Germline V lookup: CDR1 LGHDT, CDR2 YNNKEL (reference sequence).